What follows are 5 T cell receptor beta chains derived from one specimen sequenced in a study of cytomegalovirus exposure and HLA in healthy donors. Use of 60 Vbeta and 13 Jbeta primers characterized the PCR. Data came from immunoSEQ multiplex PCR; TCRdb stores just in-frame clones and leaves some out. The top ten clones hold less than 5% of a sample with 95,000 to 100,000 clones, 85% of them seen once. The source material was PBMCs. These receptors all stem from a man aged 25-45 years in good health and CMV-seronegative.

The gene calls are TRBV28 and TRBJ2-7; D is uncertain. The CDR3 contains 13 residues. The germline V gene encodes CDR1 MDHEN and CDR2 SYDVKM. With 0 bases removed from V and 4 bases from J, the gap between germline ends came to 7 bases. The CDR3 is CASSLWRRYEQYF. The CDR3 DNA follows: TGTGCCAGCAGTTTATGGAGGAGATACGAGCAGTACTTC.

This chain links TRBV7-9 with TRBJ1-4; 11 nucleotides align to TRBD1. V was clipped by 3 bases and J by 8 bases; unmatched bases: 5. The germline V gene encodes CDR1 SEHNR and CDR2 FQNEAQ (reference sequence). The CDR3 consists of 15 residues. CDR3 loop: CASSFGQGAREKLFF. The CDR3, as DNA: TGTGCCAGCAGCTTCGGACAGGGGGCGAGGGAAAAACTGTTTTTT.

For the CDR3, the DNA is TGTGCCAGCAGTTTATGGTCGGAGGGGGGGGCTGGCAATCAGCCCCAGCATTTT. Encoded protein: CASSLWSEGGAGNQPQHF. This chain joins TRBV28 and TRBJ1-5; D might be TRBD1 (6 bases). V gave up 0 bases and J gave up 2 bases, with 17 bases separating them. CDR1 and CDR2 from the germline V gene are MDHEN and SYDVKM. The CDR3 totals 18 residues.

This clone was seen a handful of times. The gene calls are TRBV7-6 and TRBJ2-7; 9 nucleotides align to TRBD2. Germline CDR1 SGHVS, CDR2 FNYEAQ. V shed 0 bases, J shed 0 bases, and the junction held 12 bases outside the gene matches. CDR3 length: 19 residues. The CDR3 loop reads CASSLALRASGVSSYEQYF. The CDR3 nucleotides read TGTGCCAGCAGCTTAGCCCTAAGGGCTAGCGGGGTGAGCTCCTACGAGCAGTACTTC.

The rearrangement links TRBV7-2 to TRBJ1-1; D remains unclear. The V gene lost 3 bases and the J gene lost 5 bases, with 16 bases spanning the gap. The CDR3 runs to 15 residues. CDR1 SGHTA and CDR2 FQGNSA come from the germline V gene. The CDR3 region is CASSLRVGSGTEAFF. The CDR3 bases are TGTGCCAGCAGCTTGCGCGTAGGGAGTGGGACTGAAGCTTTCTTT.